The clone carrying this T cell receptor (beta chain) has more than one count but fewer than ten. The cohort comprised adults aged 18 to 89 years residing in 20 to 30 US areas. Before being deemed recovered, Cohort 3 donors had two negative PCRs, clearance, or symptom resolution. The assay was immunoSEQ multiplex PCR, and TCRdb's table has in-frame clones only and misses some. The sample has about 380,000 clones, around 87% seen once; the top ten hold 1% to 1.5%. V lost 7 bases and J lost 6; bases outside the gene matches: 12. The CDR3 contains 15 residues. CDR1 and CDR2 (germline): GTSNPN, SVGIG (reference sequence). This entry comes from a study of blood T cell repertoires in COVID-19.

The rearrangement uses TRBV30 and TRBJ1-5; 10 bases fit TRBD1. This sequence was found in a man aged 25-45 years who had recovered from COVID-19. Sequenced sample: PBMCs or T cells enriched from blood (not recorded which). This CDR3 reads CAYGAGTGVGQPQHF. The CDR3 DNA is TGTGCCTACGGTGCCGGGACAGGGGTCGGTCAGCCCCAGCATTTT.